This entry is about one TCR beta chain. Its matching antigen is unknown. The same CDR3 is also encoded by other DNA sequences in this sample. The data were taken from a study of shared clonotypes between healthy human individuals. For the study at large: Researchers drew samples from two women and three men aged 18 to 49.

This table comes from immunoSEQ multiplex PCR, and its TCRdb copy is limited to in-frame clones, with some not included. Seen here are roughly 2,300,000 clones, under 95% observed once, and the top ten hold 0.37%. V was shortened by 3 bases and J by 6 bases, with 4 bases between the two germline ends. The V gene's germline CDR1 is DFQATT and CDR2 SNEGSKA (reference sequence). The CDR3 contains 10 residues. Study observations and caveats: Naive subsets usually exceeded memory subsets in estimated richness. Of the naive CD4 clonotypes, roughly 5.5% were shared across a few donors.

The gene calls are TRBV20-1 and TRBJ2-3, with D unclear. The sample was naive CD4+ T cells from PBMCs. Described subset: CD45RA+ positively selected. The receptor was isolated from a young man in good health. Some clones in this sample may be carry-over from other donors' samples. DNA for the CDR3: TGCAGTGCTAGGACGGATACGCAGTATTTT. This translates into CSARTDTQYF.